A selection of T cell receptor beta chains follows, all from one sample in a study of blood T cell repertoires in COVID-19. Profiled with immunoSEQ multiplex PCR; TCRdb holds only in-frame clones, not every one. The data contain 180,000 or so clones, roughly 90% of them singletons. Material for sequencing was peripheral blood. All receptors come from a woman in her sixties or seventies with COVID-19, enrolled during active disease. Each CDR3 is given with its conserved first and last residue. Size is omitted from some rows. Given values are once, few, many or a class for expanded clones.

NA	TRBV30	CAWSARGEQYF
NA	TRBV5-1	CASSLAGRSEQYF
NA	TRBV11-2	CASSPAMGQKLTDTQYF
NA	TRBV7-9	CASSFWTGGRGNQPQHF
NA	TRBV19	CASSIFPGTATNEQFF
NA	TRBV11-3	CASSLSPNTEAFF
once	TRBV9	CASSVGPPGTFGELFF
once	TRBV29-1	CSVEDGVRNTEAFF
NA	TRBV5-5	CASSLSGLRGELFF
NA	TRBV30	CAWGQAYEQYF
once	TRBV29-1	CGVVVLRVEAYEQYF
NA	TRBV27	CASSFPGATNSPLHF
NA	TRBV30	CAWSVHQGFYEQYF
NA	TRBV5-6	CASSATDASVLYEQYF
NA	TRBV14	CASSWTAYEQYF
NA	TRBV5-1	CASSPPGQAIKGTEAFF
NA	TRBV27	CASSLLSGAAATFHF
NA	TRBV6-6	CASRPGGSNQPQHF
NA	TRBV18	CASVGGDEQYF
NA	TRBV10-1	CATVSGSSGSWQFF
NA	TRBV18	CASSPDRPGENIQYF